This T cell receptor (beta chain) stems from a study of shared clonotypes between healthy human individuals. Points on this clone: At the DNA level, this CDR3 is encoded by other sequences in the same sample as well.

Clones were read by immunoSEQ multiplex PCR, and TCRdb kept only the in-frame ones, dropping some. The sample contains some 1.4 million clones, about 96% of which appear only once. The V end lost 2 bases, the J end lost 0 bases, and 5 bases lay between the germline ends. Germline V gives CDR1 SGDLS, CDR2 YYNGEE. The CDR3 runs to 13 residues. The sequence came from a man aged 30-40 years in good health. The sequencing input was naive CD4+ T cells sorted from blood. Noted subset: CD45RA+ positively selected. This chain joins TRBV9 and TRBJ1-1, with D unresolved. CDR3 DNA sequence: TGTGCCAGCAGCGTTAGTCTGAACACTGAAGCTTTCTTT. Translated: CASSVSLNTEAFF. Supplemented by reference TRBV9 and TRBJ1-1, the full variable domain reads DSGVTQTPKHLITATGQRVTLRCSPRSGDLSVYWYQQSLDQGLQFLIQYYNGEERAKGNILERFSAQQFPDLHSELNLSSLELGDSALYFCASSVSLNTEAFFGQGTRLTVV.